These T cell receptor beta chains were read from a single sample in a study of cytomegalovirus exposure and HLA in healthy donors. Libraries were prepared by immunoSEQ multiplex PCR; TCRdb keeps only in-frame clonotypes and omits some of them. Here the sample spans 120,000 or so clones, 75% to 85% being singletons. Material for sequencing was PBMCs. Receptors originate from a male donor in good health and CMV-seropositive. Each CDR3 is given with its conserved first and last residue. A D gene is named only where the DNA matches it firmly. Size values are once, few and many counts, or a class for expanded clones, and some rows have none.

>TRBD1|TRBV4-1|TRBJ2-2|few
TGCGCCAGCAGCCAGGCCCGGGACAGGGGGCTCGGGACCGGGGAGCTGTTTTTT
CASSQARDRGLGTGELFF
>-|TRBV29-1|TRBJ2-7|once
TGCAGCGTTGACAGGGTTCCCTACGAGCAGTACTTC
CSVDRVPYEQYF
>-|TRBV4-2|TRBJ2-3|-
TGTGCCAGCAGCCAAGATCGGGGTTGGGGGGCAGATACGCAGTATTTT
CASSQDRGWGADTQYF
>-|TRBV18|TRBJ2-5|-
TGTGCCAGCTCCCTAGGTTCCCAAAATGTGGGAGAGACCCAGTACTTC
CASSLGSQNVGETQYF
>-|TRBV7-2|TRBJ1-1|-
TGTGCCAGCAGCTTAGCGACAGTGAGAACTGAAGCTTTCTTT
CASSLATVRTEAFF
>TRBD1|TRBV11-1|TRBJ1-1|-
TGTGCCAGCAGCTTACCCGGCCAGGGGGTCACTGAAGCTTTCTTT
CASSLPGQGVTEAFF
>-|TRBV9|TRBJ2-5|once
TGTGCCAGCAGCCCTCAGGGCCGAGTCCTCGAGACCCAGTACTTC
CASSPQGRVLETQYF
>TRBD1|TRBV29-1|TRBJ2-7|-
TGCAGCGTCCTCTGGACAGGGGAGAGCTCCTACGAGCAGTACTTC
CSVLWTGESSYEQYF
>-|TRBV6-5|TRBJ2-7|-
TGTGCCAGCAGTTACACTGCTTCGGAGACCGAGCAGTACTTC
CASSYTASETEQYF
>TRBD1|TRBV10-3|TRBJ1-5|-
TGTGCCATCAGTGTGGGCAGGGGGATGGCTCAGCCCCAGCATTTT
CAISVGRGMAQPQHF
>TRBD1|TRBV25-1|TRBJ1-6|-
TGTGCCAGCAGCGGACAGGGGAATTATTCACCCCTCCACTTT
CASSGQGNYSPLHF
>TRBD2|TRBV6-1|TRBJ2-7|-
TGTGCCAGCAGTCCCCCCAGCGGGAGAGGCTACGAGCAGTACTTC
CASSPPSGRGYEQYF
>TRBD2|TRBV9|TRBJ2-1|-
TGTGCCAGCAGTCCGGGACTAGCGGTGATCAATGAGCAGTTCTTC
CASSPGLAVINEQFF
>-|TRBV25-1|TRBJ2-3|-
TGTGCCAGCAGTGATTATAAACTACAGTATTTT
CASSDYKLQYF
>-|TRBV19|TRBJ1-5|-
TGTGCCAGTAGTCGGCGGGGCGGCAATCAGCCCCAGCATTTT
CASSRRGGNQPQHF
>-|TRBV7-2|TRBJ2-5|once
TGTGCCAGCAGCTTTTCGTCGGGAGTGCGGGAGACCCAGTACTTC
CASSFSSGVRETQYF
>-|TRBV5-8|TRBJ2-7|-
TGTGCCAGCAGCTGGTCCGGGACACTCGATTACGAGCAGTACTTC
CASSWSGTLDYEQYF
>-|TRBV9|TRBJ2-1|-
TGTGCCAGCAGCGTAACTAGCAGCCCCTACAATGAGCAGTTCTTC
CASSVTSSPYNEQFF
>TRBD1|TRBV9|TRBJ2-2|-
TGTGCCAGCAGCACGACAGGGGGCAACACCGGGGAGCTGTTTTTT
CASSTTGGNTGELFF
>TRBD2|TRBV11-1|TRBJ2-7|-
TGTGCCAGCAGCTTAGGGCTAGCGGGAGACGGTTACGAGCAGTACTTC
CASSLGLAGDGYEQYF